The 32 T cell receptor beta chains listed next were all sequenced from one sample in a study of cytomegalovirus exposure and HLA in healthy donors. Primers included in the PCR were 60 Vbeta and 13 Jbeta primers. This table comes from immunoSEQ multiplex PCR, and its TCRdb copy is limited to in-frame clones, with some not included. This listing includes 45,000 to 70,000 clones. Sequencing used PBMCs. These receptors were taken from a woman between 25 and 40 years old in good health and CMV-seropositive.

The chain uses TRBV20-1 and TRBJ2-1, with D possibly TRBD2 on 6 matching bases. Germline V gives CDR1 DFQATT, CDR2 SNEGSKA (reference sequence). The CDR3 has 11 amino acids. Trimming cost V 5 bases and J 13 bases, with 15 bases left between them. The CDR3 reads CSASWLLAQFF. CDR3 in DNA: TGCAGTGCTTCCTGGCTACTAGCTCAGTTCTTC.

The chain couples TRBV7-2 to TRBJ1-6, with D possibly being TRBD1 (6 bases). The CDR3 extends over 19 amino acids. Trimming stripped 5 bases from V and 5 bases from J, with 25 bases between. CDR1 is SGHTA, CDR2 FQGNSA, per germline. The CDR3 coding sequence is TGTGCCAGCAGCCCCCGGGGAGGGGGAATAATTCTGGATAATTCACCCCTCCACTTT. As protein: CASSPRGGGIILDNSPLHF.

The CDR3 coding sequence is TGTGCCAGCAGCTTTGGGACAGGGGGCGGCAATGGCTACACCTTC. It encodes CASSFGTGGGNGYTF. The V and J genes are TRBV5-6 and TRBJ1-2; 12 bases are shared with TRBD1. The CDR3 has 15 amino acids. V lost 2 bases to trimming and J lost 6 bases; unmatched junction nucleotides: 5. Per germline, CDR1 SGHDT and CDR2 YYEEEE.

This sequence joins TRBV6-6 and TRBJ2-3; 9 nucleotides line up with TRBD2. The V and J ends lost 10 bases and 2 bases, in that order; junction bases with no gene match: 4. This CDR3 has 13 residues. Per the germline V gene, CDR1 is MNHNY and CDR2 is SVGAGI (reference sequence). The CDR3 region has the DNA TGTGCCACGTTAGCGGGAGTCACAGATACGCAGTATTTT. Amino acid sequence: CATLAGVTDTQYF.

The chain links TRBV6-6 to TRBJ2-1; D possibly corresponds to TRBD2 (8 bases). Germline loops: CDR1 MNHNY, CDR2 SVGAGI (reference sequence). With 4 bases removed from V and 9 bases from J, the gap between germline ends came to 19 bases. This CDR3 comprises 15 residues. Here the CDR3 DNA reads TGTGCCAGCAGTTGGGTCCCAGGGGGACTAGGTGAGCAGTTCTTC. It translates to CASSWVPGGLGEQFF.

The CDR3 region is CASSSDTGELFF. As DNA, the CDR3 is TGTGCCAGCAGCTCCGACACCGGGGAGCTGTTTTTT. The V gene is TRBV7-3, the J gene TRBJ2-2; D gene unclear. Trimming cost V 4 bases and J 3 bases, with 3 bases left between them. The germline V gene encodes CDR1 SGHTA and CDR2 FQGTGA. The CDR3 runs to 12 residues. The full variable domain, rest sourced from reference TRBV7-3 and TRBJ2-2, is GAGVSQTPSNKVTEKGKYVELRCDPISGHTALYWYRQSLGQGPEFLIYFQGTGAADDSGLPNDRFFAVRPEGSVSTLKIQRTERGDSAVYLCASSSDTGELFFGEGSRLTVL.

The chain carries TRBV11-2 and TRBJ2-7, with 8 nucleotides matching TRBD1. The CDR3 has 16 amino acids. After removal of 5 bases from V and 1 base from J, the junction contained 10 bases not matched to a gene. CDR1 is SGHAT, CDR2 FQNNGV, per germline. The CDR3 DNA sequence: TGTGCCAGCAGCCTGAGACGGGACAGGTCATCCTACGAGCAGTACTTC. It is translated as CASSLRRDRSSYEQYF.

CDR3 sequence reads: CASSSFGGDTGELFF. The CDR3 bases are TGCGCCAGCAGCTCCTTCGGGGGGGATACCGGGGAGCTGTTTTTT. The J gene is TRBJ2-2, the V gene TRBV5-1; 8 nucleotides agree with TRBD2. From germline, CDR1 is SGHRS and CDR2 YFSETQ. The CDR3 runs 15 residues. Trimming cost V 3 bases and J 5 bases; bases outside gene matches: 6.

The rearrangement joins TRBV5-1 to TRBJ2-1, with a weak D call TRBD2 (5 bases). Trimming cost V 0 bases and J 5 bases, with 21 bases left between them. The CDR3 has 18 amino acids. Germline CDR1 is SGHRS and CDR2 is YFSETQ. The CDR3 loop is CASSLDPYASGSDNEQFF. CDR3 sequence (DNA): TGCGCCAGCAGCTTGGATCCATACGCCAGCGGTTCCGACAATGAGCAGTTCTTC.

This sequence joins TRBV5-6 and TRBJ2-1; possibly TRBD2 for D (6 bases). Germline V gene data show CDR1 as SGHDT and CDR2 as YYEEEE. This CDR3 spans 15 amino acids. Trimming cost V 0 bases and J 3 bases, with 10 bases left between them. The chain's CDR3 is CASSLELAIYNEQFF. The CDR3 bases are TGTGCCAGCAGCTTGGAACTAGCTATCTACAATGAGCAGTTCTTC.

The chain combines TRBV10-3 with TRBJ1-5, with D maybe TRBD1 (5 bases). Looked up from germline, CDR1 is ENHRY and CDR2 is SYGVKD. V was shortened by 10 bases and J by 5 bases, with 12 bases between the two germline ends. The CDR3 is 12 amino acids. This CDR3 reads CASSRDDQPQHF. CDR3 sequence (DNA): TGTGCCAGTTCCAGGGATGATCAGCCCCAGCATTTT.

The chain has TRBV30 and TRBJ1-2; 9 nucleotides match TRBD1. The germline V gene encodes CDR1 GTSNPN and CDR2 SVGIG (reference sequence). The trim removed 0 bases at V and 8 bases at J, leaving 7 bases unmatched. CDR3 length equals 14 residues. The CDR3 DNA follows: TGTGCCTGGAGTGTATGGGACAGGGTGGAAGGCTACACCTTC. Its protein product is CAWSVWDRVEGYTF.

The chain uses TRBV6-5 and TRBJ1-1; 9 nucleotides line up with TRBD1. The trim removed 0 bases at V and 11 bases at J, leaving 10 bases unmatched. Germline CDR1 and CDR2: MNHEY and SVGAGI. CDR3 length: 15 residues. CDR3 sequence (DNA): TGTGCCAGCAGTTACTCTCGAGGGACAGGGAGGGTGGCTTTCTTT. Its translation is CASSYSRGTGRVAFF.

V is TRBV5-1 and J is TRBJ2-5; 7 bases map to TRBD1. The J call may not be correct, given that the DNA end is closer to TRBJ2-7. Germline lookup yields CDR1 SGHRS and CDR2 YFSETQ. This CDR3 contains 14 residues. The CDR3 nucleotides read TGCGCCAGCAGCCGGGACAGTTATACCTACGAGCAGTACTTC. This translates into CASSRDSYTYEQYF.

The rearrangement uses TRBV2 and TRBJ1-2; 10 positions match TRBD1. Trimming cost V 6 bases and J 4 bases; bases outside gene matches: 8. This CDR3 contains 15 residues. Germline CDR1 and CDR2: SNHLY and FYNNEI. The CDR3 nucleotides read TGTGCCAGCAGGCCGGGACAGGGGTATATCTATGGCTACACCTTC. Encoded protein: CASRPGQGYIYGYTF.

The CDR3 here is CASSRFGYYGYTF. The CDR3 DNA reads as TGTGCCAGCAGCCGGTTCGGGTACTATGGCTACACCTTC. The V and J genes are TRBV7-9 and TRBJ1-2; D gene unclear. Germline CDR1 and CDR2: SEHNR and FQNEAQ (reference sequence). The V gene lost 5 bases and the J gene lost 3 bases, with 10 bases spanning the gap. This CDR3 is 13 amino acids long.

The chain is built from TRBV9 and TRBJ2-5, with 11 bases that match TRBD2. Trimming took 3 bases from V and 5 from J; bases not matched to a gene: 0. The CDR3 length is 13 residues. Germline lookup yields CDR1 SGDLS and CDR2 YYNGEE. The CDR3 DNA sequence: TGTGCCAGCAGCGGGACTAGCGGGGAGACCCAGTACTTC. It yields the protein CASSGTSGETQYF.

This rearrangement joins TRBV6-1 to TRBJ1-1; no clear D gene. The V end lost 6 bases, the J end lost 6 bases, and 8 bases lay between the germline ends. CDR1 MNHNS and CDR2 SASEGT come from the germline V gene. The CDR3 sequence is 11 residues long. CDR3 loop: CASRNSPEAFF. In nucleotides, the CDR3 is TGTGCCAGCAGAAACAGCCCTGAAGCTTTCTTT.

The rearrangement uses TRBV19 and TRBJ2-3; 10 nucleotides match TRBD1. Germline assignment: CDR1 LNHDA and CDR2 SQIVND (reference sequence). This CDR3 has 15 residues. Trimming cost V 7 bases and J 5 bases; bases outside gene matches: 9. CDR3 loop: CASILTGGYGDTQYF. CDR3 DNA sequence: TGTGCCAGTATCCTGACAGGGGGCTATGGAGATACGCAGTATTTT.

The chain carries TRBV5-1 and TRBJ1-3; the D is unclear. The length of the CDR3 is 13 residues. The germline CDR1 and CDR2 sequences are SGHRS and YFSETQ. V lost 7 bases and J 0 bases, leaving 8 bases between the germline ends. In nucleotides, the CDR3 is TGCGCCAGCCGAGAGAGCTCTGGAAACACCATATATTTT. Translation: CASRESSGNTIYF.

The chain combines TRBV4-2 with TRBJ1-2; weak D call: TRBD1 (6 bases). The CDR3 loop spans 14 amino acids. Trimming left V 0 bases short and J 3 bases short, with 8 bases between. The V gene's germline CDR1 is LGHNA and CDR2 YNFKEQ. The CDR3 loop is CASSQEGAHYGYTF. In DNA, the CDR3 is TGTGCCAGCAGCCAAGAGGGGGCTCACTATGGCTACACCTTC.

The J gene is TRBJ2-3, the V gene TRBV25-1; D is uncertain. There are 13 residues in the CDR3. Per the germline V gene, CDR1 is MGHDK and CDR2 is SYGVNS. V lost 5 bases and J 4 bases, leaving 10 bases between the germline ends. The CDR3 coding sequence is TGTGCCAGCAGTAGATCAGATGCAGATACGCAGTATTTT. The encoded protein is CASSRSDADTQYF.

The chain has TRBV19 and TRBJ2-1; 13 bases line up with TRBD2. The V gene's germline CDR1 is LNHDA and CDR2 SQIVND (reference sequence). This CDR3 region has 16 residues. The junction had 10 bases not matched to a gene; V was cut back by 5 bases and J by 9 bases. The CDR3 DNA reads TGTGCCAGTAGTCCAACACTAGCGGGAGGGTTGGCTGAGCAGTTCTTC. This sequence encodes CASSPTLAGGLAEQFF.

The V call is TRBV10-2, the J call TRBJ1-1; 10 bases line up with TRBD1. There are 15 residues in the CDR3. Germline trimming cut 9 bases from V and 5 bases from J; bases unmatched to any gene: 12. From germline, CDR1 is WSHSY and CDR2 SAAADI. This CDR3 reads CASTGTGDPRTEAFF. CDR3 nucleotides: TGCGCCAGTACCGGGACAGGGGATCCGCGAACTGAAGCTTTCTTT.

The rearrangement joins TRBV6-4 to TRBJ2-3; 9 nucleotides agree with TRBD1. Germline assignment: CDR1 MRHNA and CDR2 SNTAGT. After removal of 0 bases from V and 5 bases from J, the junction contained 6 bases not matched to a gene. The CDR3 sequence is 16 residues long. CDR3: CASSDSYGQGKDTQYF. In DNA, the CDR3 is TGTGCCAGCAGTGACTCCTATGGACAGGGGAAAGATACGCAGTATTTT.

The genes are TRBV4-1 and TRBJ2-1, with 7 positions matching TRBD2. The CDR3 has 15 residues. Germline values: CDR1 MGHRA, CDR2 YSYEKL. With 4 bases clipped from V and 6 bases from J, the junction kept 9 bases outside the gene matches. In nucleotides, the CDR3 is TGCGCCAGCAGCCGAACGGGAGGTTCTGGCAATGAGCAGTTCTTC. This encodes CASSRTGGSGNEQFF.

The chain recombines TRBV5-1 with TRBJ2-1, with 7 positions matching TRBD2. Germline-derived CDR1 and CDR2 are SGHRS and YFSETQ. V was pared by 2 bases and J by 8 bases, with 16 bases of the junction left unmatched. The CDR3 totals 17 residues. The CDR3 loop reads CASSLTSRPGGLDEQFF. The DNA for the CDR3 is TGCGCCAGCAGCTTAACCTCGCGTCCGGGAGGCCTCGATGAGCAGTTCTTC.

J is TRBJ1-2 and V is TRBV28, with 9 bases fitting TRBD1. The CDR3 extends over 14 amino acids. V was pared by 6 bases and J by 4 bases, with 6 bases of the junction left unmatched. CDR1 and CDR2 (germline): MDHEN, SYDVKM. In nucleotides, the CDR3 is TGTGCCAGCAGCCACAGGGGGCTAGGCTATGGCTACACCTTC. Protein product: CASSHRGLGYGYTF.

The chain uses TRBV15 and TRBJ1-2, with 12 bases that match TRBD1. V lost 0 bases and J lost 5; bases outside the gene matches: 4. This CDR3 has 16 residues. Germline V CDR1 and CDR2: LNHNV, YYDKDF (reference sequence). The CDR3 sequence is CATSRERDRGRYGYTF. CDR3 nucleotides: TGTGCCACCAGCAGAGAACGGGACAGGGGGCGTTATGGCTACACCTTC.

The CDR3 loop reads CASSHGTSLYEQYF. The CDR3 coding sequence is TGCGCCAGCAGCCATGGGACTAGCTTGTACGAGCAGTACTTC. The V call is TRBV4-1, the J call TRBJ2-7; TRBD2 agrees at 9 bases. CDR1 and CDR2 from the germline V gene are MGHRA and YSYEKL. Germline trimming cut 3 bases from V and 4 bases from J; bases unmatched to any gene: 4. The CDR3 spans 14 residues.

DNA of the CDR3: TGTGCCAGCAGCTCAGGGACAGGGCTCAAGAATGAGCAGTTCTTC. It is translated as CASSSGTGLKNEQFF. The rearrangement joins TRBV7-6 to TRBJ2-1, with 9 nucleotides matching TRBD1. In germline, CDR1 is SGHVS, CDR2 FNYEAQ. The CDR3 totals 15 residues. After removal of 4 bases from V and 7 bases from J, the junction contained 8 bases not matched to a gene. Using reference TRBV7-6 and TRBJ2-1 for the parts outside the CDR3, the full variable domain is GAGVSQSPRYKVTKRGQDVALRCDPISGHVSLYWYRQALGQGPEFLTYFNYEAQQDKSGLPNDRFSAERPEGSISTLTIQRTEQRDSAMYRCASSSGTGLKNEQFFGPGTRLTVL.

The chain couples TRBV4-1 to TRBJ1-5, with 10 positions matching TRBD1. V gave up 0 bases and J gave up 5 bases; unmatched junction bases: 1. Germline-derived CDR1 and CDR2 are MGHRA and YSYEKL. This CDR3 spans 15 amino acids. The DNA of the CDR3 is TGCGCCAGCAGCCAAGATGGGACAGGGGATCAGCCCCAGCATTTT. Encoded protein: CASSQDGTGDQPQHF.